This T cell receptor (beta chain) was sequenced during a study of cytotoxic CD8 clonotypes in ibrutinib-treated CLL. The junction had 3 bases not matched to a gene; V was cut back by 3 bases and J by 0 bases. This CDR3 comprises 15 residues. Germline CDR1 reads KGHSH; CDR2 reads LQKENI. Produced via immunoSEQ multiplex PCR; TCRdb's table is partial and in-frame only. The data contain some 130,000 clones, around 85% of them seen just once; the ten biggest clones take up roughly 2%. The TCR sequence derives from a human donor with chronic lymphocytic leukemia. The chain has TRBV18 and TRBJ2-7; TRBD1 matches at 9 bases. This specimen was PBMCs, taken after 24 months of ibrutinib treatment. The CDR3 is CASSPATGGSYEQYF. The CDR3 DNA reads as TGTGCCAGCTCACCTGCGACAGGGGGCTCCTACGAGCAGTACTTC.